The sequence of this T cell receptor (beta chain) was determined in a study of blood T cell repertoires in COVID-19. V shed 7 bases and J shed 4 bases, with 10 bases lying between them. Germline V gene sequence: CDR1 SQVTM, CDR2 ANQGSEA. This CDR3 region has 12 residues. Profiling relied on immunoSEQ multiplex PCR, and the TCRdb table lists in-frame clones only, not all of them. The sample records a few hundred thousand clones, around 87% being singletons. Study members were between roughly 18 and 100 years old and lived in some 22 US regions. Participant-reported clinical history was the basis for cohort assignment.

The origin of this receptor is a man aged 35 to 55 in a cohort exposed to, infected with or recovered from COVID-19 (not recorded which). Sequenced material: PBMCs or T cells enriched from blood (not recorded which). The chain employs TRBV29-1 and TRBJ1-4; perhaps TRBD1 as D (5 bases). CDR3 DNA: TGCAGCGCCGGGGGGGGTAATGAAAAACTGTTTTTT. Translation: CSAGGGNEKLFF. The full variable domain, its missing parts supplied by reference TRBV29-1 and TRBJ1-4, is SAVISQKPSRDICQRGTSLTIQCQVDSQVTMMFWYRQQPGQSLTLIATANQGSEATYESGFVIDKFPISRPNLTFSTLTVSNMSPEDSSIYLCSAGGGNEKLFFGSGTQLSVL.